This T cell receptor (beta chain) was obtained from a study of CD8 T cells in Susac syndrome. Sequencing of TCR beta was performed on blood CD8+ and CD4+ T cells. The patients serving as multiple sclerosis controls were treatment-naive. They had stable or active relapsing-remitting disease and fulfilled revised McDonald criteria. It was negative isolation that provided the CD8+ and CD4+ T cells, whereas TEMRA cells were enriched by FACS. Random hexamers primed reverse transcription of about 0.45 to 1 ug RNA. An immunoSEQ multiplex PCR generated amplified TCR beta CDR3 products spanning 54 Vbeta and 13 Jbeta. TCRdb used MiXCR to reprocess the immunoSEQ multiplex PCR reads, holding one entry per CDR3 protein. The repertoire holds about 180,000 distinct CDR3 sequences, with 95% as singletons. The germline gives CDR1 SQVTM, CDR2 ANQGSEA. The CDR3 totals 17 residues. V lost 5 bases to trimming and J lost 4 bases; unmatched junction nucleotides: 18.

The genes are TRBV29-1 and TRBJ2-7; 9 positions agree with TRBD2. This TCR was recovered from a human donor with multiple sclerosis. Specimen: CD8+ T cells from PBMCs. Here the CDR3 reads CSVRQGIRLAEGYEQYF. The DNA for the CDR3 is TGCAGCGTTCGGCAGGGGATAAGACTAGCGGAGGGATACGAGCAGTACTTC.